Below, 21 T cell receptor beta chains from the same sample are listed, as sequenced in a study of response to subunit inactivated influenza vaccine. Each CDR3 protein gets one entry after TCRdb re-called the RT-PCR reads with MiXCR. This sample carries 450,000 to 550,000 distinct CDR3 sequences, approximately 24% of them seen once, and the ten largest clones take around 2%. Material: CD4+ T cells sorted from PBMCs, obtained 5 to 6 days after vaccination. The source of these receptors is a man between 45 and 60 years old who received an inactivated influenza vaccine.

The sample holds many counts of this clonotype. V and J are TRBV5-1 and TRBJ2-1, with D perhaps assigned TRBD1 or TRBD2 (5 bases each). The CDR3 runs to 17 residues. Germline values: CDR1 SGHRS, CDR2 YFSETQ. The V end was cut by 4 bases, the J end by 5 bases, with 22 bases between. The CDR3 bases are TGCGCCAGCAGCCGTCATTGGGACCGAGGCCTAGACAATGAGCAGTTCTTC. Translating it yields CASSRHWDRGLDNEQFF. The complete variable domain, with remaining parts taken from reference TRBV5-1 and TRBJ2-1, reads KAGVTQTPRYLIKTRGQQVTLSCSPISGHRSVSWYQQTPGQGLQFLFEYFSETQRNKGNFPGRFSGRQFSNSRSEMNVSTLELGDSALYLCASSRHWDRGLDNEQFFGPGTRLTVL.

The sample holds a few counts of this clonotype. The chain joins TRBV29-1 to TRBJ2-2; D gene uncertain. CDR1 is SQVTM and CDR2 is ANQGSEA in the germline V gene. V gave up 2 bases and J gave up 1 base, with 2 bases separating them. CDR3 length: 12 residues. The CDR3 DNA reads as TGCAGCGTTGAAAAGAACACCGGGGAGCTGTTTTTT. It codes for CSVEKNTGELFF.

Only a few counts were recorded for this clonotype. This chain connects TRBV9 to TRBJ1-1; D uncertain. The germline V gene encodes CDR1 SGDLS and CDR2 YYNGEE. The V end lost 0 bases, the J end lost 10 bases, and 10 bases lay between the germline ends. There are 12 residues in the CDR3. CDR3 sequence reads: CASSVVASGAFF. The CDR3 DNA follows: TGTGCCAGCAGCGTAGTTGCTTCCGGAGCTTTCTTT.

This chain joins TRBV7-2 and TRBJ1-2; no clear D. Germline V gives CDR1 SGHTA, CDR2 FQGNSA. The CDR3 length is 11 residues. Trimming took off 11 bases at V and 6 bases at J, with 13 bases between the two ends. CDR3 in DNA: TGTGCCCTCGGGGTATATAATGGCTACACCTTC. It translates to CALGVYNGYTF.

This clonotype has just a few counts. The V gene is TRBV7-9, the J gene TRBJ2-3; tentatively, D is TRBD1 or TRBD2 (5 bases each). This CDR3 is built from 15 residues. The V gene's germline CDR1 is SEHNR and CDR2 FQNEAQ (reference sequence). V was shortened by 1 base and J by 4 bases, with 12 bases between the two germline ends. The CDR3 loop is CASSLEGRMADTQYF. The CDR3 bases are TGTGCCAGCAGCTTAGAGGGGAGAATGGCAGATACGCAGTATTTT.

This chain uses TRBV5-1 with TRBJ1-2; D is perhaps TRBD1 (5 bases). This CDR3 has 11 residues. The germline V and J ends were trimmed by 5 bases and 3 bases, with 5 bases remaining between them. Germline V CDR1 and CDR2: SGHRS, YFSETQ. CDR3 sequence: CASRQDYGYTF. CDR3 coding DNA: TGCGCCAGCAGACAGGACTATGGCTACACCTTC.

The V and J genes are TRBV12-3 or TRBV12-4 and TRBJ2-7, with TRBD2 as a possible D gene (5 bases). The CDR3 covers 17 residues. V lost 2 bases and J 0 bases, leaving 17 bases between the germline ends. For the CDR3, the DNA is TGTGCCAGCAGTTTACCCCCCGGGCTAGGGAGCTCCTACGAGCAGTACTTC. It is translated as CASSLPPGLGSSYEQYF.

There are a few counts of this clonotype. V is TRBV5-1 and J is TRBJ2-7; D gene uncertain. This CDR3 comprises 14 residues. The V gene lost 0 bases and the J gene lost 4 bases, with 11 bases spanning the gap. Germline CDR1 reads SGHRS; CDR2 reads YFSETQ. In DNA, the CDR3 is TGCGCCAGCAGCTTGGCACCGCGGATTTACGAGCAGTACTTC. It specifies CASSLAPRIYEQYF.

This clonotype was counted between two and nine times. CDR3 region: CSARVLSTGGEQYF. The DNA for the CDR3 is TGCAGTGCTAGAGTTCTTAGCACGGGAGGCGAGCAGTACTTC. The V call is TRBV20-1, the J call TRBJ2-7; TRBD2 matches 7 bases. From germline, CDR1 is DFQATT and CDR2 SNEGSKA (reference sequence). CDR3 length: 14 amino acids. V shed 1 base and J 6 bases; nucleotides not matched to a gene: 9.

The chain recombines TRBV6-2 or TRBV6-3 with TRBJ1-1; D remains unclear. V gave up 1 base and J gave up 1 base, with 7 bases separating them. Germline loops: CDR1 MNHEY, CDR2 SVGEGT. CDR3 length equals 14 residues. CDR3 in DNA: TGTGCCAGCAGTTACTTCTCAAGGAACACTGAAGCTTTCTTT. Protein product: CASSYFSRNTEAFF.

This chain connects TRBV6-5 to TRBJ2-1, with D unresolved. The CDR3 extends over 11 amino acids. The ends were cut back, 2 bases at V and 11 bases at J, with 7 bases in the middle. Germline-derived CDR1 and CDR2 are MNHEY and SVGAGI. The CDR3 loop reads CASSYGIKQFF. In nucleotides, the CDR3 is TGTGCCAGCAGTTACGGGATTAAGCAGTTCTTC.

This clonotype has at least ten counts. This sequence joins TRBV4-2 and TRBJ2-3, with D possibly matching TRBD1 (5 bases). The ends were cut back, 4 bases at V and 2 bases at J, with 10 bases in the middle. The CDR3 extends over 14 amino acids. Germline values: CDR1 LGHNA, CDR2 YNFKEQ. The DNA for the CDR3 is TGTGCCAGCAGCCCCCGACAGACCACAGATACGCAGTATTTT. Translation gives CASSPRQTTDTQYF.

This chain uses TRBV27 with TRBJ1-1; perhaps TRBD1 as D (5 bases). Between the trimmed V and J ends, which lost 3 bases and 1 base, there was a span of 9 bases. The CDR3 is 14 amino acids. The germline V gene encodes CDR1 MNHEY and CDR2 SMNVEV (reference sequence). CDR3 in amino acids: CASSFYGANTEAFF. In DNA form, the CDR3 reads TGTGCCAGCAGTTTTTATGGGGCGAACACTGAAGCTTTCTTT.

The rearrangement uses TRBV28 and TRBJ2-7; D is unclear. Germline CDR1 is MDHEN and CDR2 is SYDVKM. This CDR3 region has 14 residues. Trimming removed 8 bases at V and 2 bases at J, with 16 bases between. CDR3 DNA sequence: TGTGCCAGCTTTACGGAGACGCCGGCCTACGAGCAGTACTTC. Translation: CASFTETPAYEQYF.

About this clonotype itself: Mismatch with germline at one junction end may stem from a read error. The genes are TRBV7-9 and TRBJ2-7, with TRBD1 matching over 7 bases. CDR1 and CDR2 from the germline V gene are SEHNR and FQNEAQ (reference sequence). The CDR3 is 15 residues long. Written as DNA, the CDR3 is TGTGCCAGCAGCTTAATTGGGACAGCCGGGGACGAGCAGTGCTTC. It is translated as CASSLIGTAGDEQCF.

This clonotype appeared a few times. The chain carries TRBV30 and TRBJ1-4; D remains unclear. CDR1 is GTSNPN, CDR2 SVGIG, per germline (reference sequence). The V gene lost 4 bases and the J gene lost 4 bases, with 10 bases spanning the gap. CDR3 length: 13 residues. The CDR3 DNA follows: TGTGCCTGGAACCTGGATATTAATGAAAAACTGTTTTTT. Translating it yields CAWNLDINEKLFF.

The chain employs TRBV7-9 and TRBJ2-3; a weak D match, TRBD2 (6 bases). The CDR3 consists of 13 residues. V shed 2 bases and J shed 7 bases, with 10 bases lying between them. Germline CDR1 and CDR2: SEHNR and FQNEAQ (reference sequence). CDR3 in DNA: TGTGCCAGCAGCTTATGGGGGGAAAATACGCAGTATTTT. This gives the protein CASSLWGENTQYF.

To note about this clonotype: A much larger clonotype is one base distant, so this may be a read error. The chain has TRBV12-3 or TRBV12-4 and TRBJ2-1, with D unresolved. This CDR3 region has 13 residues. CDR3 sequence reads: CASTPSEFNKQFF. CDR3 DNA: TGTGCCAGCACTCCTTCTGAGTTCAATAAGCAGTTCTTC.

The gene calls are TRBV20-1 and TRBJ2-7, with 9 nucleotides matching TRBD2. Germline CDR1 reads DFQATT; CDR2 reads SNEGSKA (reference sequence). The length of the CDR3 is 13 residues. The J segment lost 4 bases and the V segment lost 3 bases, leaving 4 bases of the junction unmatched. The CDR3 DNA reads TGCAGTGCTAGGTCTAGCGGGGTTTACGAGCAGTACTTC. It specifies CSARSSGVYEQYF.

This clonotype was seen more than once but under ten times. The chain employs TRBV5-1 and TRBJ2-3, with D perhaps TRBD2 (5 bases). CDR3 length: 16 residues. In germline, CDR1 is SGHRS, CDR2 YFSETQ. Trimming shortened V by 4 bases and J by 0 bases, and 15 bases separated the two germline ends. The CDR3 DNA reads TGCGCCAGCAGCGGATCCGGGATAACTAGCACAGATACGCAGTATTTT. It is translated as CASSGSGITSTDTQYF.

The sample holds a few counts of this clonotype. The rearrangement links TRBV5-8 to TRBJ2-2; TRBD1 aligns across 7 bases. Unmatched junction bases numbered 9, after V lost 4 bases and J lost 6 bases. The germline gives CDR1 SGHTS, CDR2 YDEGEE. This CDR3 has 15 residues. CDR3 in amino acids: CASSPHPTGSGELFF. DNA of the CDR3: TGTGCCAGCAGCCCACACCCGACAGGGTCCGGGGAGCTGTTTTTT. Looking up the rest from reference TRBV5-8 and TRBJ2-2 gives the full variable domain: EAGVTQSPTHLIKTRGQQATLRCSPISGHTSVYWYQQALGLGLQFLLWYDEGEERNRGNFPPRFSGRQFPNYSSELNVNALELEDSALYLCASSPHPTGSGELFFGEGSRLTVL.